One sample yielded the 19 T cell receptor beta chains listed below, sequenced in a study of OX40 agonist ivuxolimab in advanced cancers. Measured with immunoSEQ multiplex PCR; TCRdb has only the in-frame clones, and not every one. The table lists some 25,000 clones, about three quarters of them singletons. The starting material was CD4+ or CD8+ T cells sorted from blood, obtained in a trial of the OX40 agonist ivuxolimab. Every receptor here comes from an adult with an advanced solid tumor such as melanoma, head and neck, liver or kidney cancer.

The chain carries TRBV21-1 and TRBJ1-4; whether TRBD1, the table's D call, matches the DNA was not checked. TRBV21-1 is a pseudogene. This CDR3 is built from 15 residues. For the CDR3, the DNA is TGTGCCAGCAGCAACAGGGGGCCCTCCTGTGAAAAACTGTTTTTT. This encodes CASSNRGPSCEKLFF.

The CDR3 loop is CASSFWDSRTEAFF. CDR3 coding DNA: TGTGCCAGCAGCTTTTGGGATTCAAGGACTGAAGCTTTCTTT. The V call is TRBV7-9, the J call TRBJ1-1; D ambiguous. This CDR3 contains 14 residues. Germline V CDR1 and CDR2: SEHNR, FQNEAQ (reference sequence). Trimming took off 3 bases at V and 5 bases at J, with 13 bases between the two ends.

The chain recombines TRBV30 with TRBJ2-6, with D perhaps assigned TRBD1 or TRBD2 (5 bases each). The germline CDR1 and CDR2 sequences are GTSNPN and SVGIG (reference sequence). The CDR3 is 15 amino acids. Trimming stripped 2 bases from V and 2 bases from J, with 10 bases between. The chain's CDR3 is CAWSLGTPGANVLTF. CDR3 DNA: TGTGCCTGGAGTCTCGGGACGCCTGGGGCCAACGTCCTGACTTTC.

This clone was found a few times. The chain recombines TRBV7-9 with TRBJ1-2; 7 nucleotides align to TRBD1. The CDR3 length is 12 residues. CDR1 is SEHNR and CDR2 is FQNEAQ in the germline V gene (reference sequence). J lost 0 bases, V lost 10 bases, and 2 bases had no gene match. The CDR3 DNA is TGTGCCACAGGGGGGCCTAACTATGGCTACACCTTC. This gives the protein CATGGPNYGYTF.

This clone showed up just a few times. The V and J genes are TRBV19 and TRBJ2-3, with TRBD2 as a possible D gene (5 bases). The ends were cut back, 3 bases at V and 4 bases at J, with 11 bases in the middle. Germline loops: CDR1 LNHDA, CDR2 SQIVND (reference sequence). This CDR3 is 14 amino acids long. Here the CDR3 DNA reads TGTGCCAGTAGTATCGTGGGGAGAGCAGATACGCAGTATTTT. Amino acid sequence: CASSIVGRADTQYF.

Regarding this clone: Distinct nucleotide sequences in the sample also encode this CDR3. This chain uses TRBV6-1 with TRBJ2-2; D is possibly TRBD2 (5 bases). Per the germline V gene, CDR1 is MNHNS and CDR2 is SASEGT. CDR3 length equals 22 residues. Trimming left V 2 bases short and J 0 bases short, with 28 bases between. CDR3 nucleotide sequence: TGTGCCAGCAGTGAAAGAATCGACATGAGGACTCGATTCAATTCGAACACCGGGGAGCTGTTTTTT. Protein: CASSERIDMRTRFNSNTGELFF.

The chain carries TRBV6-1 and TRBJ1-1; the D is unclear. CDR3 length equals 14 residues. The ends were cut back, 4 bases at V and 1 base at J, with 10 bases in the middle. The germline CDR1 and CDR2 sequences are MNHNS and SASEGT. CDR3 nucleotide sequence: TGTGCCAGCAGTGGAATAGACCGGAACACTGAAGCTTTCTTT. Translation: CASSGIDRNTEAFF.

DNA of the CDR3: TGTGCCAGCAGCAGGGGTCCCGTCTCCTACGAGCAGTACTTC. Protein sequence: CASSRGPVSYEQYF. The rearrangement joins TRBV6-1 to TRBJ2-7; tentatively, D is TRBD1 (6 bases). Germline V gene sequence: CDR1 MNHNS, CDR2 SASEGT. The CDR3 spans 14 residues. Trimming pared 6 bases from V and 0 bases from J, leaving 12 bases between.

The genes are TRBV4-1 and TRBJ1-5; TRBD1 aligns across 8 bases. Germline trimming cut 2 bases from V and 8 bases from J; bases unmatched to any gene: 8. The germline V gene encodes CDR1 MGHRA and CDR2 YSYEKL. The length of the CDR3 is 15 residues. CDR3 DNA sequence: TGCGCCAGCAGCCAAACAGGGGGTCCTAGTGAGCCCCAGCATTTT. Protein product: CASSQTGGPSEPQHF.

V usage is TRBV15 and J usage is TRBJ2-3; 8 positions match TRBD2. V shed 3 bases and J 5 bases; nucleotides not matched to a gene: 7. This CDR3 spans 15 amino acids. Per germline, CDR1 LNHNV and CDR2 YYDKDF (reference sequence). The CDR3: CATSRPGLGLDTQYF. In nucleotides, the CDR3 is TGTGCCACCAGCAGGCCGGGACTAGGGCTAGATACGCAGTATTTT.

To note about this clone: An end of the junction differs from the germline gene, which may be a read error. In DNA, the CDR3 is TGTGCCAGCAACTTGGGACCACCGGGGAATCAGCCCCAGCATTTT. Protein: CASNLGPPGNQPQHF. The chain employs TRBV5-5 and TRBJ1-5; maybe TRBD1 (5 bases). CDR3 length: 15 residues. CDR1 is SGHKS and CDR2 is YYEKEE in the germline V gene (reference sequence).

V usage is TRBV19 and J usage is TRBJ1-1; 7 bases match TRBD1. Per the germline V gene, CDR1 is LNHDA and CDR2 is SQIVND (reference sequence). The CDR3 is made up of 16 amino acids. The V segment lost 3 bases and the J segment 0 bases; nucleotides outside the gene matches: 7. CDR3 DNA: TGTGCCAGTAGTATTCTGGAGGGGGCCGTGAACACTGAAGCTTTCTTT. Translated: CASSILEGAVNTEAFF.

The rearrangement links TRBV6-5 to TRBJ2-7; 7 bases align to TRBD1. CDR3 length equals 13 residues. Unmatched junction bases numbered 5, after V lost 7 bases and J lost 2 bases. CDR1 MNHEY and CDR2 SVGAGI come from the germline V gene. The CDR3 here is CASTMDRTYEQYF. The DNA of the CDR3 is TGTGCCAGCACCATGGACAGGACCTACGAGCAGTACTTC.

The chain combines TRBV5-6 with TRBJ1-4, with D possibly matching TRBD1 (5 bases). The CDR3 extends over 14 amino acids. Germline V lookup: CDR1 SGHDT, CDR2 YYEEEE. The germline V and J ends were trimmed by 4 bases and 0 bases, with 7 bases remaining between them. CDR3 DNA: TGTGCCAGCAGCCCCAGGGCAACTAATGAAAAACTGTTTTTT. Translation: CASSPRATNEKLFF.

J is TRBJ2-1 and V is TRBV4-2; TRBD2 aligns across 10 bases. The CDR3 runs 15 residues. Germline V gene data show CDR1 as LGHNA and CDR2 as YNFKEQ. V was pared by 0 bases and J by 4 bases, with 0 bases of the junction left unmatched. The CDR3 spells CASSQELAGYNEQFF. The CDR3 DNA reads as TGTGCCAGCAGCCAAGAACTAGCGGGGTACAATGAGCAGTTCTTC.

The V call is TRBV19, the J call TRBJ2-1; maybe TRBD2 (5 bases). V shed 5 bases and J shed 0 bases, with 11 bases lying between them. CDR3 length: 15 residues. From germline, CDR1 is LNHDA and CDR2 SQIVND (reference sequence). CDR3 residues: CASSLSVSSYNEQFF. Written as DNA, the CDR3 is TGTGCCAGTAGTCTTAGCGTTTCCTCCTACAATGAGCAGTTCTTC. The entire variable domain, with the rest obtained from reference TRBV19 and TRBJ2-1, is as follows: DGGITQSPKYLFRKEGQNVTLSCEQNLNHDAMYWYRQDPGQGLRLIYYSQIVNDFQKGDIAEGYSVSREKKESFPLTVTSAQKNPTAFYLCASSLSVSSYNEQFFGPGTRLTVL.

V usage is TRBV19 and J usage is TRBJ2-1; the D is unclear. V gave up 1 base and J gave up 5 bases, with 3 bases separating them. Germline CDR1 is LNHDA and CDR2 is SQIVND (reference sequence). CDR3 size: 12 residues. CDR3 amino acids: CASSIANNEQFF. DNA for the CDR3: TGTGCCAGTAGTATAGCGAACAATGAGCAGTTCTTC. Full variable domain (missing parts from reference TRBV19 and TRBJ2-1): DGGITQSPKYLFRKEGQNVTLSCEQNLNHDAMYWYRQDPGQGLRLIYYSQIVNDFQKGDIAEGYSVSREKKESFPLTVTSAQKNPTAFYLCASSIANNEQFFGPGTRLTVL.

This clone was counted a single time. The chain recombines TRBV7-8 with TRBJ2-7; D not certain. The germline V and J ends were trimmed by 7 bases and 1 base, with 11 bases remaining between them. Germline V gene sequence: CDR1 SGHVS, CDR2 FQNEAQ. The CDR3 is made up of 13 amino acids. The CDR3 DNA reads TGTGCCAGCACCATTCAGCCTTCCTACGAGCAGTACTTC. It specifies CASTIQPSYEQYF.

This chain links TRBV5-4 with TRBJ2-7, with D possibly TRBD1 on 5 matching bases. CDR1 and CDR2 from the germline V gene are SGHNT and YYREEE (reference sequence). This CDR3 contains 13 residues. Trimming took off 5 bases at V and 6 bases at J, with 15 bases between the two ends. The CDR3 reads CASSYSGSREQYF. CDR3 nucleotide sequence: TGTGCCAGCAGTTATTCAGGGTCCCGCGAGCAGTACTTC.